A single sample gave rise to the 8 T cell receptor beta chains below, sequenced in a study of T cell responses to AZD1222 COVID-19 vaccine. Using immunoSEQ multiplex PCR, the repertoire was profiled, and TCRdb retains in-frame clones only, with some absent. The table lists about 130,000 clones, roughly 82% of them singletons. The sequences come from peripheral blood, collected on day 0 of AZD1222 vaccination. All receptors come from an adult in good health.

The V and J genes are TRBV28 and TRBJ2-7, with D possibly matching TRBD2 (7 bases). With 7 bases removed from V and 2 bases from J, the gap between germline ends came to 15 bases. The CDR3 sequence is 14 residues long. The germline CDR1 and CDR2 sequences are MDHEN and SYDVKM. The CDR3 DNA is TGTGCCAGCACATCCGAGGGGGGGCCCTACGAGCAGTACTTC. Protein product: CASTSEGGPYEQYF. Complete variable domain (other parts from reference TRBV28 and TRBJ2-7): DVKVTQSSRYLVKRTGEKVFLECVQDMDHENMFWYRQDPGLGLRLIYFSYDVKMKEKGDIPEGYSVSREKKERFSLILESASTNQTSMYLCASTSEGGPYEQYFGPGTRLTVT.

This clone turned up a few times. This chain uses TRBV28 with TRBJ2-7, with 7 bases that match TRBD1. V shed 6 bases and J 3 bases; nucleotides not matched to a gene: 11. The CDR3 is 15 residues long. Germline lookup yields CDR1 MDHEN and CDR2 SYDVKM. CDR3 nucleotides: TGTGCCAGCAGCCCGGGAACACAGGGGCTCTACGAGCAGTACTTC. Residues: CASSPGTQGLYEQYF.

The rearrangement links TRBV5-1 to TRBJ2-3; tentative D call: TRBD2 (5 bases). Per germline, CDR1 SGHRS and CDR2 YFSETQ. The CDR3 length is 19 residues. V lost 4 bases, J lost 0 bases, and 24 bases lay in between. The CDR3 sequence: CASSVGIIAGPISTDTQYF. For the CDR3, the DNA is TGCGCCAGCAGCGTGGGGATAATTGCGGGCCCGATTAGCACAGATACGCAGTATTTT.

In this sample, this clone turned up a few times. The chain joins TRBV7-9 to TRBJ1-3; 9 bases agree with TRBD1. From germline, CDR1 is SEHNR and CDR2 FQNEAQ (reference sequence). Unmatched junction bases numbered 5, after V lost 2 bases and J lost 0 bases. This CDR3 is built from 17 residues. The CDR3 loop reads CASSLRDRVTSGNTIYF. In DNA, the CDR3 is TGTGCCAGCAGCTTAAGGGACAGGGTTACCTCTGGAAACACCATATATTTT.

V gene TRBV19 combines with J gene TRBJ2-7, with D possibly matching TRBD1 (6 bases). The CDR3 is 14 residues long. The V gene's germline CDR1 is LNHDA and CDR2 SQIVND (reference sequence). V was trimmed by 4 bases and J by 1 base, leaving 11 bases between them. Written as DNA, the CDR3 is TGTGCCAGTAGTAGACAGGCGCCATCCTACGAGCAGTACTTC. Translated: CASSRQAPSYEQYF.

The genes are TRBV7-2 and TRBJ1-3; TRBD1 is a possible D gene (5 bases). CDR1 and CDR2 (germline): SGHTA, FQGNSA. This CDR3 is 14 amino acids long. Between the trimmed V and J ends, which lost 2 bases and 2 bases, there was a span of 7 bases. The DNA for the CDR3 is TGTGCCAGCAGCTTATGGGGGGCTGGAAACACCATATATTTT. Translating gives CASSLWGAGNTIYF. The full variable domain, in which reference TRBV7-2 and TRBJ1-3 provide the parts outside the CDR3, is GAGVSQSPSNKVTEKGKDVELRCDPISGHTALYWYRQSLGQGLEFLIYFQGNSAPDKSGLPSDRFSAERTGGSVSTLTIQRTQQEDSAVYLCASSLWGAGNTIYFGEGSWLTVV.

This chain uses TRBV9 with TRBJ2-7; perhaps TRBD1 as D (7 bases). Germline V CDR1 and CDR2: SGDLS, YYNGEE. The CDR3 totals 12 residues. Trimming shortened V by 4 bases and J by 8 bases, and 13 bases separated the two germline ends. In DNA, the CDR3 is TGTGCCAGCAGCCCCAGGGGGGTCCAGCAGTACTTC. The encoded protein is CASSPRGVQQYF.

The chain carries TRBV6-1 and TRBJ2-1; D may match TRBD1 or TRBD2 (6 bases each). This CDR3 region has 16 residues. The germline CDR1 and CDR2 sequences are MNHNS and SASEGT. V lost 2 bases and J lost 1, with 12 bases in between. The CDR3 DNA follows: TGTGCCAGCAGTGAATTTGGGGGGCGGTCCTACAATGAGCAGTTCTTC. Translated: CASSEFGGRSYNEQFF.